The 30 T cell receptor beta chains given below trace back to one sample, sequenced in a study of T cell repertoires in cytomegalovirus infection. TCRdb re-called the reads through MiXCR, storing one row per CDR3 protein. The sample records 200,000 or so distinct CDR3 sequences, around two fifths being singletons. For these TCRs, the target antigens are not known. Sample: CD8+ T cells from cultured PBMCs, taken from culture after CMV antigen stimulation. The receptors were gathered from a human donor in good health (CMV status not recorded). Some clones in this sample may be carry-over from other donors' samples.

This chain connects TRBV7-6 to TRBJ1-5, with 7 bases aligning to TRBD1. Germline lookup yields CDR1 SGHVS and CDR2 FNYEAQ. CDR3 length equals 21 residues. Germline trimming cut 8 bases from V and 0 bases from J; bases unmatched to any gene: 25. The CDR3 reads CASSPEVEGGTGALSNQPQHF. For the CDR3, the DNA is TGTGCCAGCTCTCCCGAAGTAGAGGGGGGTACAGGGGCGCTTAGCAATCAGCCCCAGCATTTT. The variable domain in full, completed from reference TRBV7-6 and TRBJ1-5, reads GAGVSQSPRYKVTKRGQDVALRCDPISGHVSLYWYRQALGQGPEFLTYFNYEAQQDKSGLPNDRFSAERPEGSISTLTIQRTEQRDSAMYRCASSPEVEGGTGALSNQPQHFGDGTRLSIL.

The chain recombines TRBV20-1 with TRBJ2-1; 9 positions agree with TRBD2. This CDR3 comprises 15 residues. J lost 0 bases, V lost 5 bases, and 5 bases had no gene match. Germline V gives CDR1 DFQATT, CDR2 SNEGSKA (reference sequence). This chain's CDR3 is CSAPTSGFSYNEQFF. The DNA of the CDR3 is TGCAGTGCTCCGACTAGCGGATTCTCCTACAATGAGCAGTTCTTC.

This clonotype has only a few counts. This chain links TRBV11-2 with TRBJ1-1, with a possible D match to TRBD1 (6 bases). V was pared by 5 bases and J by 6 bases, with 19 bases between. The CDR3 has 15 amino acids. Germline V gives CDR1 SGHAT, CDR2 FQNNGV. The CDR3 nucleotides read TGTGCCAGCAGCACGCCTCAGGGGAATGGCGCTGAAGCTTTCTTT. Its translation: CASSTPQGNGAEAFF.

The table lists this clonotype with a few counts. This chain links TRBV7-3 with TRBJ1-2; 9 bases are shared with TRBD1. The CDR3 sequence is 16 residues long. V shed 5 bases and J 2 bases; nucleotides not matched to a gene: 9. CDR1 and CDR2 (germline): SGHTA, FQGTGA. CDR3 residues: CASSPDGTGRNYGYTF. In DNA form, the CDR3 reads TGTGCCAGCAGCCCAGACGGGACAGGGAGGAACTATGGCTACACCTTC.

The chain links TRBV25-1 to TRBJ2-1; D may be TRBD2 (5 bases). The CDR3 is 15 residues long. Germline-derived CDR1 and CDR2 are MGHDK and SYGVNS. Trimming took off 0 bases at V and 2 bases at J, with 8 bases between the two ends. CDR3 residues: CASSEYGVPYNEQFF. The CDR3 bases are TGTGCCAGCAGTGAATACGGGGTACCCTACAATGAGCAGTTCTTC.

The chain couples TRBV9 to TRBJ2-2; D tentatively reads TRBD1 or TRBD2 (5 bases each). CDR1 is SGDLS and CDR2 is YYNGEE in the germline V gene. V was clipped by 0 bases and J by 6 bases, with 15 bases between them. This CDR3 contains 16 residues. CDR3 amino acids: CASSVDGGSPSGELFF. CDR3 sequence (DNA): TGTGCCAGCAGCGTAGATGGGGGATCCCCCTCCGGGGAGCTGTTTTTT.

The chain carries TRBV7-3 and TRBJ1-6, with D possibly matching TRBD1 (5 bases). With 2 bases removed from V and 12 bases from J, the gap between germline ends came to 11 bases. This CDR3 has 13 amino acids. Germline V gene lookup returns CDR1 SGHTA and CDR2 FQGTGA. CDR3 loop: CASSLGGVRPLHF. The CDR3 DNA reads TGTGCCAGCAGCTTAGGAGGGGTGAGACCCCTCCACTTT. Combining the CDR3 with reference TRBV7-3 and TRBJ1-6 gives the whole variable domain GAGVSQTPSNKVTEKGKYVELRCDPISGHTALYWYRQSLGQGPEFLIYFQGTGAADDSGLPNDRFFAVRPEGSVSTLKIQRTERGDSAVYLCASSLGGVRPLHFGNGTRLTVT.

This clonotype showed up just a few times. V is TRBV6-6 and J is TRBJ2-2, with D unresolved. CDR1 and CDR2 from the germline V gene are MNHNY and SVGAGI (reference sequence). V dropped 2 bases and J dropped 4 bases, with 8 bases sitting between them. The CDR3 runs to 14 residues. The CDR3 is CASSYREGTGELFF. The CDR3 DNA sequence: TGTGCCAGCAGTTACAGGGAAGGCACCGGGGAGCTGTTTTTT.

The rearrangement links TRBV7-3 to TRBJ2-4; 9 bases line up with TRBD2. After removal of 2 bases from V and 8 bases from J, the junction contained 4 bases not matched to a gene. Germline V gene lookup returns CDR1 SGHTA and CDR2 FQGTGA. The CDR3 covers 14 residues. The CDR3 region has the DNA TGTGCCAGCAGCTTAGGCGGGGGGGCGGACATTCAGTACTTC. Protein sequence: CASSLGGGADIQYF.

This clonotype was recorded many times. This sequence joins TRBV7-2 and TRBJ2-7; 7 nucleotides match TRBD1. The germline V gene encodes CDR1 SGHTA and CDR2 FQGNSA. With 4 bases clipped from V and 3 bases from J, the junction kept 0 bases outside the gene matches. The CDR3 covers 12 residues. CDR3 amino acids: CASSWDSYEQYF. CDR3 DNA sequence: TGTGCCAGCAGCTGGGACAGCTACGAGCAGTACTTC.

This clonotype has just a few counts. The chain carries TRBV7-3 and TRBJ2-6; D remains unclear. The V gene's germline CDR1 is SGHTA and CDR2 FQGTGA. CDR3 length: 14 residues. Trimming removed 3 bases from V and 2 bases from J, with 5 bases in between. The DNA of the CDR3 is TGTGCCAGCAGCTTTCTTACTGGGGCCAACGTCCTGACTTTC. Amino acid sequence: CASSFLTGANVLTF.

This clonotype was observed a handful of times. The rearrangement joins TRBV12-3 or TRBV12-4 to TRBJ1-1; D remains unclear. Trimming left V 5 bases short and J 1 base short, with 5 bases between. The CDR3 is made up of 12 amino acids. Written as DNA, the CDR3 is TGTGCCAGCAGTCCGAGGAACACTGAAGCTTTCTTT. Its protein is CASSPRNTEAFF.

J is TRBJ1-1 and V is TRBV19; the D is unclear. V shed 6 bases and J shed 0 bases, with 20 bases lying between them. Per the germline V gene, CDR1 is LNHDA and CDR2 is SQIVND (reference sequence). The CDR3 loop spans 17 amino acids. CDR3: CASRREGESGVNTEAFF. The CDR3 nucleotides read TGTGCCAGTAGGAGGGAGGGAGAGTCCGGGGTGAACACTGAAGCTTTCTTT.

V gene TRBV10-2 combines with J gene TRBJ1-4, with D tentatively TRBD1 (6 bases). Germline CDR1 is WSHSY and CDR2 is SAAADI. The CDR3 is 13 amino acids. V was cut by 8 bases and J by 7 bases, with 14 bases left in between. The CDR3: CASRGGAGEKLFF. The CDR3, as DNA: TGCGCCAGCCGGGGGGGGGCTGGTGAAAAACTGTTTTTT.

This clonotype appeared once. The chain couples TRBV10-2 to TRBJ1-5; D remains ambiguous. The ends were cut back, 3 bases at V and 11 bases at J, with 11 bases in the middle. CDR3 size: 12 residues. CDR1 is WSHSY, CDR2 SAAADI, per germline. In nucleotides, the CDR3 is TGCGCCAGCAGTGAAACGAGGAGAGCCCAGCATTTT. Protein sequence: CASSETRRAQHF.

The chain recombines TRBV3-1 with TRBJ1-6, with TRBD1 matching over 9 bases. CDR1 is LGHDT and CDR2 is YNNKEL in the germline V gene (reference sequence). The V gene end was trimmed by 4 bases and the J gene end by 12 bases; junction bases not matched to a gene: 7. CDR3 length equals 14 residues. Here the CDR3 DNA reads TGTGCCAGCAGCCCCGGACAGGGGCAGTTACCCCTCCACTTT. Protein: CASSPGQGQLPLHF.

This clonotype was recorded once. The chain recombines TRBV27 with TRBJ2-2; D unresolved. Trimming took off 5 bases at V and 9 bases at J, with 16 bases between the two ends. The germline CDR1 and CDR2 sequences are MNHEY and SMNVEV (reference sequence). The CDR3 covers 14 residues. DNA of the CDR3: TGTGCCAGCAGTGCAAATCCCAATGGCCGGGAGCTGTTTTTT. This translates into CASSANPNGRELFF.

This chain joins TRBV4-2 and TRBJ2-7; 13 positions agree with TRBD2. This CDR3 has 18 residues. The V gene end was trimmed by 0 bases and the J gene end by 3 bases; junction bases not matched to a gene: 8. Germline CDR1 and CDR2: LGHNA and YNFKEQ. This chain's CDR3 is CASSQESLAGGVFYEQYF. DNA of the CDR3: TGTGCCAGCAGCCAAGAATCACTAGCGGGAGGGGTTTTCTACGAGCAGTACTTC.

This clonotype has more than one count but fewer than ten. CDR3 coding DNA: TGTGCCAGCAGCCAAGATCAACTAGCGGGGATAACTAGCACAGATACGCAGTATTTT. This codes for CASSQDQLAGITSTDTQYF. The chain couples TRBV14 to TRBJ2-3; 10 nucleotides match TRBD2. This CDR3 region has 19 residues. Germline values: CDR1 SGHDN, CDR2 FVKESK. Losses at the gene ends were 0 bases for V and 0 bases for J; bases not matched to a gene: 9.

The rearrangement links TRBV7-9 to TRBJ2-1; 8 positions match TRBD2. CDR3 length equals 15 residues. Germline V gene data show CDR1 as SEHNR and CDR2 as FQNEAQ (reference sequence). V was clipped by 1 base and J by 3 bases; unmatched bases: 2. CDR3 DNA sequence: TGTGCCAGCAGCTTAGGGCGGGGGGTCTACAATGAGCAGTTCTTC. Amino acids: CASSLGRGVYNEQFF. Variable domain in full (rest from reference TRBV7-9 and TRBJ2-1): DTGVSQNPRHKITKRGQNVTFRCDPISEHNRLYWYRQTLGQGPEFLTYFQNEAQLEKSRLLSDRFSAERPKGSFSTLEIQRTEQGDSAMYLCASSLGRGVYNEQFFGPGTRLTVL.

This clonotype appeared many times. This chain uses TRBV11-2 with TRBJ2-7; possibly TRBD1 or TRBD2 for D (5 bases each). The CDR3 is made up of 15 amino acids. Germline values: CDR1 SGHAT, CDR2 FQNNGV. Trimming took 1 base from V and 0 from J, leaving 10 bases between them. The CDR3 here is CASSLAGTYSYEQYF. CDR3 DNA sequence: TGTGCCAGCAGCTTAGCCGGGACCTACTCCTACGAGCAGTACTTC.

This clonotype was seen only a few times. The genes are TRBV19 and TRBJ2-1, with TRBD1 as a possible D gene (8 bases). With 8 bases removed from V and 4 bases from J, the gap between germline ends came to 33 bases. Germline V lookup: CDR1 LNHDA, CDR2 SQIVND (reference sequence). The CDR3 covers 20 residues. The CDR3 region is CASGRAPGGLGQGLYNEQFF. CDR3 nucleotide sequence: TGTGCCAGTGGGAGGGCGCCAGGGGGCCTCGGACAGGGATTATACAATGAGCAGTTCTTC.

This clonotype was counted only a few times. CDR3 in amino acids: CAIGLASTDTQYF. DNA for the CDR3: TGTGCCATCGGACTCGCTAGCACAGATACGCAGTATTTT. The chain couples TRBV12-3 or TRBV12-4 to TRBJ2-3, with D possibly being TRBD2 (5 bases). Trimming removed 10 bases from V and 0 bases from J, with 11 bases in between. CDR3 length equals 13 residues.

This chain connects TRBV7-6 to TRBJ1-6; D call uncertain. Germline V gene sequence: CDR1 SGHVS, CDR2 FNYEAQ. Trimming cost V 1 base and J 0 bases, with 7 bases left between them. This CDR3 is built from 16 residues. CDR3 region: CASSLDTSSYNSPLHF. In nucleotides, the CDR3 is TGTGCCAGCAGCTTAGACACGAGCTCCTATAATTCACCCCTCCACTTT.

The chain is built from TRBV10-3 and TRBJ2-3, with D possibly called TRBD1 or TRBD2 (5 bases each). The CDR3 runs 14 residues. Germline V gives CDR1 ENHRY, CDR2 SYGVKD. V lost 4 bases and J 2 bases, leaving 10 bases between the germline ends. The CDR3 reads CAISVDGTTDTQYF. Written as DNA, the CDR3 is TGTGCCATCAGTGTCGACGGGACCACAGATACGCAGTATTTT.

The chain combines TRBV12-3 or TRBV12-4 with TRBJ1-2, with a weak D call TRBD1 (5 bases). The CDR3 loop spans 13 amino acids. Trimming took 7 bases from V and 8 from J, leaving 17 bases between them. CDR3 coding DNA: TGTGCCAGCACAATCACCTGGGGGGAAGGCTACACCTTC. Translated: CASTITWGEGYTF.

This clonotype turned up a few times. J is TRBJ2-3 and V is TRBV7-6; 7 bases fit TRBD2. The V gene end was trimmed by 3 bases and the J gene end by 8 bases; junction bases not matched to a gene: 8. CDR3 length equals 14 residues. Germline-derived CDR1 and CDR2 are SGHVS and FNYEAQ. The CDR3 region is CASSLGGRGGTQYF. CDR3 bases: TGTGCCAGCAGCTTGGGCGGTCGCGGGGGTACGCAGTATTTT.

This clonotype appeared a few times. The V and J genes are TRBV11-2 and TRBJ1-4; weak D call: TRBD1 (5 bases). This CDR3 has 18 amino acids. The V gene lost 5 bases and the J gene lost 1 base, with 20 bases spanning the gap. CDR1 is SGHAT, CDR2 FQNNGV, per germline. CDR3 residues: CASSGGVQGVETNEKLFF. The CDR3 nucleotides are TGTGCCAGCAGCGGTGGGGTCCAAGGGGTTGAAACTAATGAAAAACTGTTTTTT. Full variable domain (outside the CDR3, taken from reference TRBV11-2 and TRBJ1-4): EAGVAQSPRYKIIEKRQSVAFWCNPISGHATLYWYQQILGQGPKLLIQFQNNGVVDDSQLPKDRFSAERLKGVDSTLKIQPAKLEDSAVYLCASSGGVQGVETNEKLFFGSGTQLSVL.

This clonotype was detected a few times. This rearrangement joins TRBV28 to TRBJ2-3, with TRBD2 identical over 7 bases. Trimming cost V 1 base and J 0 bases; bases outside gene matches: 4. The CDR3 totals 16 residues. The germline gives CDR1 MDHEN, CDR2 SYDVKM. Written as DNA, the CDR3 is TGTGCCAGCAGTTTATACGGGAGGCCCAGCACAGATACGCAGTATTTT. Translated: CASSLYGRPSTDTQYF.

The CDR3 reads CASSQDGRALDEQFF. The CDR3 nucleotides are TGCGCCAGCAGCCAAGACGGGAGGGCCTTGGATGAGCAGTTCTTC. The V gene is TRBV4-1, the J gene TRBJ2-1, with 8 bases matching TRBD2. This CDR3 is 15 amino acids long. CDR1 and CDR2 from the germline V gene are MGHRA and YSYEKL. V lost 0 bases, J lost 8 bases, and 6 bases stayed unmatched.